This TCR beta chain was found in a study of T cell repertoires in cytomegalovirus infection. Study as a whole: Indicated by public TCR beta signatures were CMV infection and matching HLA type. Study conclusions and caveats: Cumulative frequency (of public TCR beta family members) identified carriers of CMV plus the relevant HLA. HLA-C-restricted TCR beta clonotypes specific for CMV led the ex vivo response.

TCRdb used MiXCR to reprocess the reads, holding one entry per CDR3 protein. Of under 200,000 distinct CDR3 sequences listed, approximately 30% are singletons. This clonotype was seen a few times. Its target is unknown. The V end was cut by 5 bases, the J end by 4 bases, with 11 bases between. The CDR3 spans 13 residues. In germline, CDR1 is SGHVS, CDR2 FNYEAQ. This sequence joins TRBV7-6 and TRBJ1-2, with D perhaps matching TRBD1 (5 bases). Sequenced input: PBMCs. This TCR was sampled from a human donor in good health (CMV status not recorded). Some clones in this sample may be carry-over from other donors' samples. In nucleotides, the CDR3 is TGTGCCAGCAGCCCGGGGACGACCTATGGCTACACCTTC. It translates to CASSPGTTYGYTF.